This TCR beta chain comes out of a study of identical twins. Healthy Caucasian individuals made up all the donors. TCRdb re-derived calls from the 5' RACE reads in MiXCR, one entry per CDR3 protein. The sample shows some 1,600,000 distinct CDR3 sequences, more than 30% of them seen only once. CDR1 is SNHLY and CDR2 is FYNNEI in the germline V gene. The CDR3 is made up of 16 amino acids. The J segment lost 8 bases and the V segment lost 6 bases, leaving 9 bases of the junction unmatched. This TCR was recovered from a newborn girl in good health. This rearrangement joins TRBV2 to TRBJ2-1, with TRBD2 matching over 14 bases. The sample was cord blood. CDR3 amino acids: CASRIGTSGRKDEQFF. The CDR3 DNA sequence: TGTGCCAGCAGGATTGGGACTAGCGGGAGAAAGGATGAGCAGTTCTTC.